The 3 T cell receptor beta chains below come from one sample, sequenced in a study of cytomegalovirus exposure and HLA in healthy donors. PCR involved 60 Vbeta and 13 Jbeta primers. The protocol was immunoSEQ multiplex PCR, while the TCRdb copy is restricted to in-frame clones and leaves out a portion. This table holds fewer than 300,000 clones, 86% found once. Sequenced: PBMCs. The receptors here all came from a man in his forties in good health and CMV-seropositive.

J is TRBJ2-7 and V is TRBV12-2; TRBD1 is the table's D call and was not checked against the DNA. TRBV12-2 is marked as a pseudogene. The CDR3 spans 17 residues. The chain's CDR3 is CASRGTGAMRGNYEQYF. CDR3 DNA: TGTGCAAGTCGAGGGACAGGGGCCATGCGGGGCAACTACGAGCAGTACTTC.

The chain has TRBV9 and TRBJ2-2, with 8 bases identical to TRBD1. Germline-derived CDR1 and CDR2 are SGDLS and YYNGEE. The CDR3 is 17 amino acids. The ends lost 0 bases at V and 2 bases at J; junction bases unmatched: 6. CDR3 in DNA: TGTGCCAGCAGCGTAGCAGGGGGCCTTACTAACACCGGGGAGCTGTTTTTT. It specifies CASSVAGGLTNTGELFF.

This rearrangement joins TRBV15 to TRBJ1-2; the D is unclear. In germline, CDR1 is LNHNV, CDR2 YYDKDF (reference sequence). Trimming stripped 1 base from V and 8 bases from J, with 11 bases between. The CDR3 has 13 residues. CDR3 sequence (DNA): TGTGCCACCAGCAGAGCCGGGGTTGGCGGCTACACCTTC. This codes for CATSRAGVGGYTF.